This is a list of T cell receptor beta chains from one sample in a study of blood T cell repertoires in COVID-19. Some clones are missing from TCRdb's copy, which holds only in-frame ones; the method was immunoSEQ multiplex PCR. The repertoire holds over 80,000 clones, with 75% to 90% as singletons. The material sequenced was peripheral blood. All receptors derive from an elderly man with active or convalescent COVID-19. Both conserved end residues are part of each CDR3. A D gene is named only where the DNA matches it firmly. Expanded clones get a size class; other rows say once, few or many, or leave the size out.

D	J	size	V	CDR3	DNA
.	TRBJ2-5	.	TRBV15	CATSRGGVWETQYF	TGTGCCACCAGCAGAGGGGGGGTCTGGGAGACCCAGTACTTC
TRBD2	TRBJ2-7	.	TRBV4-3	CASSQDQTSGSKYF	TGCGCCAGCAGCCAAGATCAGACTAGCGGGAGTAAGTACTTC
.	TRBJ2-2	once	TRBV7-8	CASSRGLFDTGELFF	TGTGCCAGCAGCCGAGGACTATTTGACACCGGGGAGCTGTTTTTT
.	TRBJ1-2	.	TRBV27	CARQEGYGYTF	TGTGCCAGACAGGAGGGTTATGGCTACACCTTC
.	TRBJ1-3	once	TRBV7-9	CASSNNQGTGNTIYF	TGTGCCAGCAGCAATAATCAGGGTACTGGAAACACCATATATTTT
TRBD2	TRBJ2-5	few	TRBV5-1	CASSLEPAGDRETQYF	TGCGCCAGCAGCTTGGAGCCAGCGGGAGATAGGGAGACCCAGTACTTC
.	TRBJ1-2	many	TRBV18	CASSQDSFYGYTF	TGTGCCAGCTCACAAGACAGCTTCTATGGCTACACCTTC
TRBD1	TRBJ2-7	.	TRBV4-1	CASSQEGATGATNEQYF	TGCGCCAGCAGCCAAGAAGGGGCCACAGGGGCAACCAACGAGCAGTACTTC
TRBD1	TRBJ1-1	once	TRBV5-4	CASSFDRDAGTEAFF	TGTGCCAGCAGCTTCGACAGGGACGCAGGGACTGAAGCTTTCTTT
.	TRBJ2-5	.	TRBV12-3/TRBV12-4	CASSLDTEETQYF	TGTGCCAGCAGTTTAGACACAGAAGAGACCCAGTACTTC
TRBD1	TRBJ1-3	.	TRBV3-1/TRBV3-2	CASTTPTGESGNTIYF	TGTGCCAGCACCACCCCGACAGGGGAATCTGGAAACACCATATATTTT
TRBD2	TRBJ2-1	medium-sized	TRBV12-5	CASGSPGTSGRAGVWNEQFF	TGTGCTAGTGGTTCACCGGGGACTAGCGGGAGGGCCGGAGTGTGGAATGAGCAGTTCTTC
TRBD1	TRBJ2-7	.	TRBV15	CATSRGGAGTGSSYEQYF	TGTGCCACCAGCAGAGGGGGCGCCGGGACAGGGAGCTCCTACGAGCAGTACTTC
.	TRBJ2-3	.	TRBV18	CASSPRRDSFPLAQYF	TGTGCCAGCTCACCCCGTCGAGACAGCTTCCCCCTTGCGCAGTATTTT
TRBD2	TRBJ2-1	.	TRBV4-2	CASSQDIAGSLYNEQFF	TGTGCCAGCAGCCAAGATATAGCGGGGTCGCTTTACAATGAGCAGTTCTTC
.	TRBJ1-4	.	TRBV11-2	CASSPYSVSTNEKLFF	TGTGCCAGCAGCCCCTACTCGGTTTCAACTAATGAAAAACTGTTTTTT
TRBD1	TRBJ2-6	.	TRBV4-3	CASSQDLQGTGANVLTF	TGCGCCAGCAGCCAGGATTTACAGGGGACTGGGGCCAACGTCCTGACTTTC
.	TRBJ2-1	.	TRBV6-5	CASSYRDEQFF	TGTGCCAGCAGTTACCGGGATGAGCAGTTCTTC
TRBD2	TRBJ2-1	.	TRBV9	CASSVATSGRSRVDEQFF	TGTGCCAGCAGCGTAGCAACTAGCGGGAGGAGTAGGGTCGATGAGCAGTTCTTC
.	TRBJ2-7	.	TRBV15	CATSRSGEGGWEQYF	TGTGCCACCAGCAGATCAGGGGAGGGCGGATGGGAGCAGTACTTC
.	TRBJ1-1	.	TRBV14	CASSLAGGAEAFF	TGTGCCAGCAGCCTGGCGGGGGGGGCTGAAGCTTTCTTT
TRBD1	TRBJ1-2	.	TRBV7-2	CASSFGTGGYGYTF	TGTGCCAGCAGCTTCGGGACAGGGGGTTATGGCTACACCTTC
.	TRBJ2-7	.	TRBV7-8	CASSRDSGEQYF	TGTGCCAGCAGCCGGGATAGCGGCGAGCAGTACTTC
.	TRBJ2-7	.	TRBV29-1	CSPAGEAGQESYEQYF	TGCAGCCCAGCCGGAGAAGCGGGACAGGAAAGCTACGAGCAGTACTTC
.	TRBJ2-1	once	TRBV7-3	CASSFGGYNEQFF	TGTGCCAGCAGCTTCGGCGGGTACAATGAGCAGTTCTTC
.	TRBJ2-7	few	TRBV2	CATEFISNEQYF	TGTGCCACCGAGTTCATTAGTAACGAGCAGTACTTC
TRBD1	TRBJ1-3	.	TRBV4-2	CASSQDPTGGSGNTIYF	TGTGCCAGCAGCCAAGATCCGACAGGGGGCTCTGGAAACACCATATATTTT
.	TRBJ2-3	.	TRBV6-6	CASRDSVSSTDTQYF	TGTGCCAGCAGAGATAGCGTATCTAGCACAGATACGCAGTATTTT
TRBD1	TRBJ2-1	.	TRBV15	CATSRRTGPEQFF	TGTGCCACCAGCAGGCGGACAGGGCCTGAGCAGTTCTTC
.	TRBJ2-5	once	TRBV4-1	CASSQGVGGVGETQYF	TGCGCCAGCAGCCAAGGGGTCGGCGGGGTCGGGGAGACCCAGTACTTC
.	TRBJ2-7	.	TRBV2	CASSSLVASNEQYF	TGTGCCAGCAGTAGCCTTGTGGCTAGCAACGAGCAGTACTTC
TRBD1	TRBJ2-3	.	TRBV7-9	CASSLEGQATDTQYF	TGTGCCAGCAGCTTAGAGGGACAGGCCACAGATACGCAGTATTTT
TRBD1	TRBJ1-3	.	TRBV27	CASRVGQTAGTIYF	TGTGCCAGCAGGGTGGGACAGACCGCGGGCACCATATATTTT
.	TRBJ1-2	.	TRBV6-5	CASSYSRQFMGGYTF	TGTGCCAGCAGTTACTCTAGACAGTTCATGGGTGGCTACACCTTC
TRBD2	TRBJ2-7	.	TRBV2	CASKGGSYEQYF	TGTGCCAGCAAAGGCGGGAGCTACGAGCAGTACTTC
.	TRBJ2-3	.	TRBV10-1	CASRRLFWDTQYF	TGCGCCAGCAGGAGACTCTTTTGGGATACGCAGTATTTT
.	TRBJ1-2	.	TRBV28	CAIYAGLGYGYTF	TGTGCCATCTACGCCGGGTTAGGCTATGGCTACACCTTC
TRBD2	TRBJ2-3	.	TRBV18	CASSHSGASTDTQYF	TGTGCCAGCTCACACAGCGGGGCTAGCACAGATACGCAGTATTTT
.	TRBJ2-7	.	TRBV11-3	CASSRDNYEQYF	TGTGCCAGCAGCAGGGACAACTACGAGCAGTACTTC
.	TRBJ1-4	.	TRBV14	CASSLAIGGRGEKLFF	TGTGCCAGCAGCCTTGCGATAGGGGGTAGAGGCGAAAAACTGTTTTTT
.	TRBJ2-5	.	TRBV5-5	CASRAGSAGETQYF	TGTGCCAGCAGAGCTGGGTCTGCCGGGGAGACCCAGTACTTC